The 29 T cell receptor beta chains in this list originate from one sample, sequenced in a study of cytomegalovirus exposure and HLA in healthy donors. Primers for the PCR totalled 60 Vbeta and 13 Jbeta. TCRdb's copy holds only in-frame clones and misses some; the assay was immunoSEQ multiplex PCR. The sample holds approximately 130,000 clones; approximately 77% are singletons and the top ten take 1.1% to 1.5%. Sequencing was done on a sample of PBMCs. Every receptor here comes from a woman aged 40 to 49 in good health and CMV-seronegative.

Note on this clone: The sample carries other DNA sequences with the same CDR3. The V and J genes are TRBV9 and TRBJ2-1; maybe TRBD1 (5 bases). This CDR3 is built from 15 residues. Germline V CDR1 and CDR2: SGDLS, YYNGEE. V gave up 0 bases and J gave up 3 bases, with 10 bases separating them. The CDR3 loop reads CASSVGGGDYNEQFF. CDR3 sequence (DNA): TGTGCCAGCAGCGTAGGGGGCGGAGACTACAATGAGCAGTTCTTC.

V and J are TRBV7-2 and TRBJ2-2; 9 nucleotides agree with TRBD2. CDR3 length equals 15 residues. Germline V gene data show CDR1 as SGHTA and CDR2 as FQGNSA. Unmatched junction bases numbered 5, after V lost 6 bases and J lost 3 bases. CDR3 in DNA: TGTGCCAGCAGTCTGCGGGGGGGATACACCGGGGAGCTGTTTTTT. Translating it yields CASSLRGGYTGELFF.

This chain connects TRBV7-6 to TRBJ1-2, with D unclear. The CDR3 is made up of 15 amino acids. The V end lost 5 bases, the J end lost 0 bases, and 13 bases lay between the germline ends. The germline CDR1 and CDR2 sequences are SGHVS and FNYEAQ. This CDR3 is CASSPQDGTNYGYTF. DNA of the CDR3: TGTGCCAGCAGCCCCCAAGACGGGACTAACTATGGCTACACCTTC.

The rearrangement links TRBV9 to TRBJ1-1; 12 bases agree with TRBD1. Trimming cost V 2 bases and J 5 bases; bases outside gene matches: 4. CDR3 length: 15 residues. CDR1 and CDR2 (germline): SGDLS, YYNGEE. The CDR3 region is CASSVGTGGRTEAFF. The CDR3 DNA is TGTGCCAGCAGCGTCGGGACAGGGGGCCGGACTGAAGCTTTCTTT.

The V and J genes are TRBV27 and TRBJ2-1; 8 bases map to TRBD2. Trimming cost V 6 bases and J 9 bases; bases outside gene matches: 16. CDR3 length: 16 residues. Germline CDR1 and CDR2: MNHEY and SMNVEV (reference sequence). Written as DNA, the CDR3 is TGTGCCAGCAGCAGAAACTTCGCGGGACTAGTGATTGAGCAGTTCTTC. It encodes CASSRNFAGLVIEQFF.

The CDR3 spells CASSGGLAISYNEQFF. The DNA of the CDR3 is TGTGCCAGCAGCGGAGGACTAGCGATCTCCTACAATGAGCAGTTCTTC. The chain uses TRBV9 and TRBJ2-1; 9 bases are a match to TRBD2. V trimming: 3 bases; J trimming: 0 bases; junction bases outside the gene matches: 4. Germline V gene data show CDR1 as SGDLS and CDR2 as YYNGEE. The CDR3 contains 16 residues. The complete variable domain, with remaining parts taken from reference TRBV9 and TRBJ2-1, reads DSGVTQTPKHLITATGQRVTLRCSPRSGDLSVYWYQQSLDQGLQFLIQYYNGEERAKGNILERFSAQQFPDLHSELNLSSLELGDSALYFCASSGGLAISYNEQFFGPGTRLTVL.

The genes are TRBV7-3 and TRBJ1-1; possibly TRBD1 for D (5 bases). Germline-derived CDR1 and CDR2 are SGHTA and FQGTGA. The CDR3 covers 13 residues. The ends were cut back, 5 bases at V and 2 bases at J, with 9 bases in the middle. The CDR3 sequence is CASSRQTNTEAFF. The CDR3 bases are TGTGCCAGCAGCCGACAGACCAACACTGAAGCTTTCTTT.

The gene calls are TRBV27 and TRBJ2-6; possibly TRBD1 for D (5 bases). Germline CDR1 and CDR2: MNHEY and SMNVEV (reference sequence). Between the trimmed V and J ends, which lost 8 bases and 3 bases, there was a span of 11 bases. The CDR3 contains 14 residues. The CDR3 is CASGAGIGANVLTF. The CDR3, as DNA: TGTGCCAGCGGAGCAGGGATTGGGGCCAACGTCCTGACTTTC.

V is TRBV7-8 and J is TRBJ2-1; no clear D gene. V shed 7 bases and J shed 5 bases, with 9 bases lying between them. The germline CDR1 and CDR2 sequences are SGHVS and FQNEAQ. CDR3 length: 12 amino acids. CDR3 protein: CASTPDNNEQFF. CDR3 coding DNA: TGTGCCAGCACCCCAGACAACAATGAGCAGTTCTTC.

V and J are TRBV7-3 and TRBJ2-7, with 7 bases fitting TRBD2. Per germline, CDR1 SGHTA and CDR2 FQGTGA. V was pared by 5 bases and J by 3 bases, with 7 bases of the junction left unmatched. This CDR3 has 14 amino acids. The CDR3 reads CASSPGAGVYEQYF. The CDR3 nucleotides read TGTGCCAGCAGCCCTGGCGCGGGGGTCTACGAGCAGTACTTC.

The chain links TRBV18 to TRBJ1-5; 9 nucleotides agree with TRBD1. Germline trimming cut 0 bases from V and 6 bases from J; bases unmatched to any gene: 0. The CDR3 consists of 14 residues. Germline values: CDR1 KGHSH, CDR2 LQKENI. CDR3 DNA sequence: TGTGCCAGCTCACCACCGGACAGGGGTCAGCCCCAGCATTTT. The encoded protein is CASSPPDRGQPQHF. Looking up the rest from reference TRBV18 and TRBJ1-5 gives the full variable domain: NAGVMQNPRHLVRRRGQEARLRCSPMKGHSHVYWYRQLPEEGLKFMVYLQKENIIDESGMPKERFSAEFPKEGPSILRIQQVVRGDSAAYFCASSPPDRGQPQHFGDGTRLSIL.

This clone was observed a handful of times. The chain carries TRBV5-4 and TRBJ1-2; D is uncertain. Trimming shortened V by 7 bases and J by 7 bases, and 20 bases separated the two germline ends. Germline loops: CDR1 SGHNT, CDR2 YYREEE (reference sequence). The CDR3 spans 14 residues. The CDR3 region has the DNA TGTGCCAGCGATCCCCCAGGCGTCGGTCGTGGCTACACCTTC. Translating gives CASDPPGVGRGYTF.

The chain recombines TRBV2 with TRBJ2-5; D possibly corresponds to TRBD1 (6 bases). V lost 6 bases and J lost 2, with 10 bases in between. CDR3 length equals 13 residues. Looked up from germline, CDR1 is SNHLY and CDR2 is FYNNEI. CDR3 DNA: TGTGCCAGCAGAAAGGGACAACAAGAGACCCAGTACTTC. This codes for CASRKGQQETQYF.

The CDR3 here is CASNEEYGYTF. As DNA, the CDR3 is TGTGCCAGCAACGAGGAGTATGGCTACACCTTC. The chain combines TRBV2 with TRBJ1-2; D is unclear. Germline V gives CDR1 SNHLY, CDR2 FYNNEI. V lost 7 bases to trimming and J lost 5 bases, with 8 bases between them. This CDR3 has 11 residues.

The chain employs TRBV5-1 and TRBJ2-5, with 10 positions matching TRBD1. CDR1 is SGHRS, CDR2 YFSETQ, per germline. The CDR3 runs 19 residues. V trimming: 3 bases; J trimming: 1 base; junction bases outside the gene matches: 15. CDR3 DNA: TGCGCCAGCAGCTATCCTCGGACAGGGGGACTCTCATTCCAAGAGACCCAGTACTTC. Translating gives CASSYPRTGGLSFQETQYF. The full variable domain, rest sourced from reference TRBV5-1 and TRBJ2-5, is KAGVTQTPRYLIKTRGQQVTLSCSPISGHRSVSWYQQTPGQGLQFLFEYFSETQRNKGNFPGRFSGRQFSNSRSEMNVSTLELGDSALYLCASSYPRTGGLSFQETQYFGPGTRLLVL.

The chain couples TRBV6-5 to TRBJ2-1; 7 bases are shared with TRBD1. This CDR3 is 15 amino acids long. Germline assignment: CDR1 MNHEY and CDR2 SVGAGI. The J segment lost 7 bases and the V segment lost 6 bases, leaving 12 bases of the junction unmatched. CDR3 residues: CASRQTGTVSNEQFF. CDR3 bases: TGTGCCAGCAGACAGACCGGGACAGTGAGTAATGAGCAGTTCTTC.

CDR3 coding DNA: TGTGCCAGCTCACACGTCAACAGGGGGGCTTCCTACGAGCAGTACTTC. Translated: CASSHVNRGASYEQYF. The rearrangement joins TRBV18 to TRBJ2-7; 8 bases are a match to TRBD1. Unmatched junction bases numbered 9, after V lost 4 bases and J lost 1 base. From germline, CDR1 is KGHSH and CDR2 LQKENI. The CDR3 covers 16 residues. The full variable domain, its missing parts supplied by reference TRBV18 and TRBJ2-7, is NAGVMQNPRHLVRRRGQEARLRCSPMKGHSHVYWYRQLPEEGLKFMVYLQKENIIDESGMPKERFSAEFPKEGPSILRIQQVVRGDSAAYFCASSHVNRGASYEQYFGPGTRLTVT.

The chain uses TRBV5-6 and TRBJ2-3; 15 bases align to TRBD2. The CDR3 has 15 amino acids. CDR1 is SGHDT and CDR2 is YYEEEE in the germline V gene. V shed 1 base, J shed 8 bases, and the junction held 2 bases outside the gene matches. CDR3 in amino acids: CASSLWTSGGVTQYF. DNA of the CDR3: TGTGCCAGCAGCTTGTGGACTAGCGGGGGGGTTACGCAGTATTTT.

V is TRBV6-1 and J is TRBJ1-6, with TRBD1 matching 7 bases. The CDR3 extends over 16 amino acids. The V gene end was trimmed by 3 bases and the J gene end by 7 bases; junction bases not matched to a gene: 9. CDR1 and CDR2 (germline): MNHNS, SASEGT. The CDR3 loop is CASSDIRPGGNSPLHF. CDR3 sequence (DNA): TGTGCCAGCAGTGATATCCGTCCAGGGGGAAATTCACCCCTCCACTTT.

CDR3: CAISRTGDNQPQHF. The CDR3 nucleotides are TGTGCCATCAGCAGGACAGGTGACAATCAGCCCCAGCATTTT. J is TRBJ1-5 and V is TRBV10-3; TRBD1 aligns across 7 bases. Germline lookup yields CDR1 ENHRY and CDR2 SYGVKD. This CDR3 has 14 residues. The junction had 5 bases not matched to a gene; V was cut back by 6 bases and J by 3 bases.

This clone has just one count. This chain connects TRBV18 to TRBJ2-7; 10 positions match TRBD1. Looked up from germline, CDR1 is KGHSH and CDR2 is LQKENI. The CDR3 totals 14 residues. The V gene end was trimmed by 6 bases and the J gene end by 7 bases; junction bases not matched to a gene: 9. CDR3 sequence reads: CASSHGQGEREQYF. In DNA, the CDR3 is TGTGCCAGCTCCCATGGACAGGGGGAACGGGAGCAGTACTTC.

V gene TRBV6-5 combines with J gene TRBJ2-7, with 9 positions matching TRBD1. This CDR3 is 14 amino acids long. The V and J ends lost 5 bases and 3 bases, in that order; junction bases with no gene match: 5. Germline CDR1 reads MNHEY; CDR2 reads SVGAGI. For the CDR3, the DNA is TGTGCCAGCAGTGACAGGGGGAATAACTACGAGCAGTACTTC. Protein: CASSDRGNNYEQYF.

A few counts support this clone. Other nucleotide sequences in the sample specify the same CDR3. V is TRBV12-5 and J is TRBJ1-1; no reliable D call. Per germline, CDR1 LGHNT and CDR2 FRNRAP. The CDR3 length is 14 residues. Trimming left V 6 bases short and J 1 base short, with 12 bases between. In nucleotides, the CDR3 is TGTGCTAGTGGCCTGCGGGAGGGGAACACTGAAGCTTTCTTT. As protein: CASGLREGNTEAFF. Looking up the rest from reference TRBV12-5 and TRBJ1-1 gives the full variable domain: DARVTQTPRHKVTEMGQEVTMRCQPILGHNTVFWYRQTMMQGLELLAYFRNRAPLDDSGMPKDRFSAEMPDATLATLKIQPSEPRDSAVYFCASGLREGNTEAFFGQGTRLTVV.

This clone was detected only a few times. J is TRBJ1-3 and V is TRBV7-8; TRBD1 might be the D (6 bases). The V end was cut by 5 bases, the J end by 0 bases, with 14 bases between. The germline V gene encodes CDR1 SGHVS and CDR2 FQNEAQ. CDR3 length equals 16 residues. CDR3 nucleotide sequence: TGTGCCAGCAGCCCCCGGACAGTGATCTCTGGAAACACCATATATTTT. Encoded protein: CASSPRTVISGNTIYF.

The J gene is TRBJ2-7, the V gene TRBV30; the D gene is possibly TRBD1 (5 bases). Trimming cost V 4 bases and J 3 bases, with 16 bases left between them. There are 14 residues in the CDR3. The V gene's germline CDR1 is GTSNPN and CDR2 SVGIG (reference sequence). The CDR3 DNA sequence: TGTGCCTGGAAAGGGGCAGGGCTCGGCTACGAGCAGTACTTC. Translated: CAWKGAGLGYEQYF. Complete variable domain (other parts from reference TRBV30 and TRBJ2-7): SQTIHQWPATLVQPVGSPLSLECTVEGTSNPNLYWYRQAAGRGLQLLFYSVGIGQISSEVPQNLSASRPQDRQFILSSKKLLLSDSGFYLCAWKGAGLGYEQYFGPGTRLTVT.

V and J are TRBV6-5 and TRBJ1-4; D gene uncertain. Germline CDR1 is MNHEY and CDR2 is SVGAGI. V was clipped by 5 bases and J by 3 bases, with 10 bases between them. CDR3 size: 14 residues. The DNA for the CDR3 is TGTGCCAGCAGTCCGACGGGGTCTAATGAAAAACTGTTTTTT. Amino acids: CASSPTGSNEKLFF.

The rearrangement links TRBV6-6 to TRBJ2-5; 7 positions agree with TRBD2. CDR3 length: 15 amino acids. Germline trimming cut 7 bases from V and 0 bases from J; bases unmatched to any gene: 8. Germline V gene sequence: CDR1 MNHNY, CDR2 SVGAGI (reference sequence). CDR3: CASTKGGGNQETQYF. DNA for the CDR3: TGTGCCAGCACCAAGGGCGGGGGAAACCAAGAGACCCAGTACTTC.

The genes are TRBV29-1 and TRBJ2-7; TRBD2 might be the D (6 bases). This CDR3 region has 12 residues. Per germline, CDR1 SQVTM and CDR2 ANQGSEA. V lost 4 bases and J 4 bases, leaving 11 bases between the germline ends. CDR3 coding DNA: TGCAGCGTTGGGAGGGAATCGTACGAGCAGTACTTC. This encodes CSVGRESYEQYF.

V usage is TRBV6-5 and J usage is TRBJ1-2; 7 bases agree with TRBD1. Trimming removed 2 bases from V and 3 bases from J; junction bases left unmatched: 3. This CDR3 contains 14 residues. Germline CDR1 and CDR2: MNHEY and SVGAGI. The CDR3 reads CASSYTGVDYGYTF. The CDR3 bases are TGTGCCAGCAGTTACACAGGGGTCGACTATGGCTACACCTTC.